This T cell receptor beta chain came from a study of cytomegalovirus exposure and HLA in healthy donors. The PCR had 60 Vbeta and 13 Jbeta primers. TCRdb's table, derived via immunoSEQ multiplex PCR, lists solely in-frame clones and lacks some. The sample lists a few hundred thousand clones, approximately 91% seen once, with around 1.7% in the top ten. The V gene end was trimmed by 3 bases and the J gene end by 3 bases; junction bases not matched to a gene: 14. The CDR3 sequence is 18 residues long. Germline V gene data show CDR1 as KGHSH and CDR2 as LQKENI. The sequence derives from a girl aged 2 to 9 in good health and CMV-seronegative. What was sequenced was PBMCs. The chain combines TRBV18 with TRBJ1-2, with 9 positions matching TRBD1. Here the CDR3 reads CASSPTFITGQGDYGYTF. CDR3 nucleotide sequence: TGTGCCAGCTCACCGACCTTTATAACGGGACAGGGAGACTATGGCTACACCTTC.